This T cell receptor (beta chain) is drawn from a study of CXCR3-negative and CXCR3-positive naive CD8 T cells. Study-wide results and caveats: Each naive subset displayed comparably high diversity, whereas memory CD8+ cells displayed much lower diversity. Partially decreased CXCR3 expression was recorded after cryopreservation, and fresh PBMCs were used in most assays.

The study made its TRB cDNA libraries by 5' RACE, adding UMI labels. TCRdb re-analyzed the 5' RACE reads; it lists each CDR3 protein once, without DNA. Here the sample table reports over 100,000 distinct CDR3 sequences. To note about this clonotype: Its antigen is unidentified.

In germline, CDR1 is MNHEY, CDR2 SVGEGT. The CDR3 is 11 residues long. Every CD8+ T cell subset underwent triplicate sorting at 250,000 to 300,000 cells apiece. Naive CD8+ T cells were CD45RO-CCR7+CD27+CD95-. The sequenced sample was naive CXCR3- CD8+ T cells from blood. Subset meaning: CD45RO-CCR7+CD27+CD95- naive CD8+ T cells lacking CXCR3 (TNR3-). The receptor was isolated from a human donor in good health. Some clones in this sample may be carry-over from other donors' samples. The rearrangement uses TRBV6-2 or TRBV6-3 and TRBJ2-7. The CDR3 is CASSPPGEQYF.